The entry that follows covers one T cell receptor beta chain sequence. Its antigen remains unknown. The sample originates from a study of cytomegalovirus exposure and HLA in healthy donors. Primers: 60 Vbeta forward and 13 Jbeta reverse. TCRdb keeps only in-frame clones here, not all; method: immunoSEQ multiplex PCR. The sample includes fewer than 130,000 clones, 70% seen only once; the top ten take approximately 11%. Trimming took 2 bases from V and 5 from J, leaving 14 bases between them. Germline V gene data show CDR1 as SGHRS and CDR2 as YFSETQ. The CDR3 sequence is 15 residues long. The study, taken as a whole, reports: CMV serostatus was the sole immune exposure information available. In an earlier analysis, about 87% or about 30%: the productive usage of most TCR beta V segments. The likely origin of a cluster of highly shared sequence variants was a sequencing artifact.

The specimen was PBMCs. This chain uses TRBV5-1 with TRBJ2-1; D perhaps matches TRBD2 (6 bases). The receptor was isolated from a middle-aged man in good health and CMV-seropositive. CDR3: CASSFGSHPDNEQFF. For the CDR3, the DNA is TGCGCCAGCAGCTTCGGGAGTCACCCCGACAATGAGCAGTTCTTC.